This TCR beta chain was identified during a study of cytomegalovirus exposure and HLA in healthy donors. Whole-study findings and limits: Despite most TCR sequences being rare, some public TCRs occurred in many donors.

Notes on this clone: Its antigen remains unknown.

The study sampled nominally healthy donors, though unrecorded immune exposures were likely. 13 Jbeta primers and 60 Vbeta primers were used for the PCR. Profiled with immunoSEQ multiplex PCR; TCRdb holds only in-frame clones, not every one. The sample includes tens of thousands of clones, 65% to 70% of them seen just once. Per the germline V gene, CDR1 is SGHTA and CDR2 is FQGNSA. The CDR3 totals 16 residues. With 4 bases removed from V and 2 bases from J, the gap between germline ends came to 17 bases. Material for sequencing was PBMCs. The chain has TRBV7-2 and TRBJ1-2; D is ambiguous. This clonotype was obtained from a man aged 40-50 years in good health and CMV-seropositive. The CDR3 region is CASSYSGGTPNYGYTF. DNA of the CDR3: TGTGCCAGCAGCTACTCCGGAGGAACTCCGAACTATGGCTACACCTTC. Complete variable domain (other parts from reference TRBV7-2 and TRBJ1-2): GAGVSQSPSNKVTEKGKDVELRCDPISGHTALYWYRQSLGQGLEFLIYFQGNSAPDKSGLPSDRFSAERTGGSVSTLTIQRTQQEDSAVYLCASSYSGGTPNYGYTFGSGTRLTVV.